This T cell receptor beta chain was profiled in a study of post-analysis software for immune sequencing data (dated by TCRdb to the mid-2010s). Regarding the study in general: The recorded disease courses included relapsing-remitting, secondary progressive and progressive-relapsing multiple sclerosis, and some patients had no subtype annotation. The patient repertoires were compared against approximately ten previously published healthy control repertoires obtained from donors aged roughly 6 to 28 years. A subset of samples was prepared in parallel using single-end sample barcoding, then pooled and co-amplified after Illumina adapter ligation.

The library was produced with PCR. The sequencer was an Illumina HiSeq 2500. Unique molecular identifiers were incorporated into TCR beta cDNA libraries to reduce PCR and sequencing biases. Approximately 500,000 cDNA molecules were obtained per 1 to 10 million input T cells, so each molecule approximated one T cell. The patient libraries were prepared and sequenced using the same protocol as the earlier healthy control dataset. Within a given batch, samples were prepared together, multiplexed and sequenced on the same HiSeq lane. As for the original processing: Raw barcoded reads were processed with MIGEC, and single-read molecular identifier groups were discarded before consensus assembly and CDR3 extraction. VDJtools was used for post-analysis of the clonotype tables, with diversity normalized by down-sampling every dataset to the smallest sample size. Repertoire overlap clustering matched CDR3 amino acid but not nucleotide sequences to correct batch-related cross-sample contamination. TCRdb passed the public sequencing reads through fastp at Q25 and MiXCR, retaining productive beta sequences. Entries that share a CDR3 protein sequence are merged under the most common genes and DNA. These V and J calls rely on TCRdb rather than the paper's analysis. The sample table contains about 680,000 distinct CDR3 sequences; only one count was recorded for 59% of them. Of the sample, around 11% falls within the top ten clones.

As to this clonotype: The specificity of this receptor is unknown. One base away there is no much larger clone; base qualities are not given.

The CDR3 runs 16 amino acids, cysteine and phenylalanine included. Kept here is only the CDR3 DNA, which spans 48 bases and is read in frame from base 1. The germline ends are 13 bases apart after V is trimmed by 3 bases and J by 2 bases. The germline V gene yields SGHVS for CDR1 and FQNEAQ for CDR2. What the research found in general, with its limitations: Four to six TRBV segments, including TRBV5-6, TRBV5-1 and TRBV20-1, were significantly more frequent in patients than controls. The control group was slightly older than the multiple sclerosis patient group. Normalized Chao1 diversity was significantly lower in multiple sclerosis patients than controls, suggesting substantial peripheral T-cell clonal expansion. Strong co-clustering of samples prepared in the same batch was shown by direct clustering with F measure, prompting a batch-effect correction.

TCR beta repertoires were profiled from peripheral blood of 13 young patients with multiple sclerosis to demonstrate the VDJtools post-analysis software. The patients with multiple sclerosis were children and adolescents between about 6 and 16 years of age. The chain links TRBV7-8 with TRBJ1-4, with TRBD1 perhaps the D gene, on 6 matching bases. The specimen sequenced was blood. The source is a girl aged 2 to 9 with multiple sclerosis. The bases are TGTGCCAGCAGCTTGTCCCCAGGGGCCACTAATGAAAAACTGTTTTTT. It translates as CASSLSPGATNEKLFF. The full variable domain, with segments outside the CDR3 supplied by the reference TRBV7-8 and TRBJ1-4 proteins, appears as GAGVSQSPRYKVAKRGQDVALRCDPISGHVSLFWYQQALGQGPEFLTYFQNEAQLDKSGLPSDRFFAERPEGSVSTLKIQRTQQEDSAVYLCASSLSPGATNEKLFFGSGTQLSVL.